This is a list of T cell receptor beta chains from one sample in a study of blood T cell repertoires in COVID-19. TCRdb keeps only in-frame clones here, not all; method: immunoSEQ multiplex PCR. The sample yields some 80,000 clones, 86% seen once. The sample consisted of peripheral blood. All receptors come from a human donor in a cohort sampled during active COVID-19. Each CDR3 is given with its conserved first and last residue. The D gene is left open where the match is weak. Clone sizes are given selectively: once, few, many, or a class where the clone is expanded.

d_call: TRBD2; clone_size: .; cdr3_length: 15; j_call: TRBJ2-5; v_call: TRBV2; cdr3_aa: CASSGLASPHETQYF; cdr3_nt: TGTGCCAGCAGTGGACTAGCGAGCCCCCACGAGACCCAGTACTTC
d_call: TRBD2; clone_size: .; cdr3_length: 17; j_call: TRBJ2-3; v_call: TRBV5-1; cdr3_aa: CASSAPMGGSETDTQYF; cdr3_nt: TGCGCCAGCAGCGCCCCCATGGGCGGGAGTGAGACAGATACGCAGTATTTT
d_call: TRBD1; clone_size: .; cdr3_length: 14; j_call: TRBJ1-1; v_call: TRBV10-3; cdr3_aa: CAISLGQGNTEAFF; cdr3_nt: TGTGCCATCAGCCTAGGACAGGGGAACACTGAAGCTTTCTTT
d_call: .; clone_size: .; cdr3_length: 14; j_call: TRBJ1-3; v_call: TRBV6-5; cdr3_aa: CASLADFPGNTIYF; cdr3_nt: TGTGCCAGCTTAGCAGACTTCCCTGGAAACACCATATATTTT
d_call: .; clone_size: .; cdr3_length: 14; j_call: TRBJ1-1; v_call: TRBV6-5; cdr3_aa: CATLSRGLGTEAFF; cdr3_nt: TGTGCCACCCTAAGTCGGGGTTTGGGGACTGAAGCTTTCTTT
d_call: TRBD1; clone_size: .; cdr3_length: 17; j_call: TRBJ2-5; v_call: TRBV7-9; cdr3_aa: CASSSRTGAKLGETQYF; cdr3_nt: TGTGCCAGCAGCTCCCGGACAGGGGCCAAGTTGGGGGAGACCCAGTACTTC
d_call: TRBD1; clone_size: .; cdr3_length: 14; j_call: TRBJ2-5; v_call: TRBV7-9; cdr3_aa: CASRGTGPRETQYF; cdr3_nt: TGTGCCAGCCGGGGGACAGGGCCGCGGGAGACCCAGTACTTC
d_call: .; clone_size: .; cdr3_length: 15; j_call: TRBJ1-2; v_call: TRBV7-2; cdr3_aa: CASSFGRAANYGYTF; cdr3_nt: TGTGCCAGCAGCTTCGGCAGGGCAGCTAACTATGGCTACACCTTC
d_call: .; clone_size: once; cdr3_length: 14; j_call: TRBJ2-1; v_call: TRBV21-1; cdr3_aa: CASSPRGGDNEQFF; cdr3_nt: TGTGCCAGCAGCCCTAGGGGGGGGGACAATGAGCAGTTCTTC
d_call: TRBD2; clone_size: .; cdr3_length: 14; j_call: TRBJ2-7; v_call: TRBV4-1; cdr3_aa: CASLPLAGLGEQYF; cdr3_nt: TGCGCCAGCCTACCACTAGCGGGCTTGGGGGAGCAGTACTTC
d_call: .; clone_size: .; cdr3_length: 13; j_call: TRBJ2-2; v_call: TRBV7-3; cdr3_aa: CASSSDFTGELFF; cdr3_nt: TGTGCCAGCAGCTCTGACTTCACCGGGGAGCTGTTTTTT
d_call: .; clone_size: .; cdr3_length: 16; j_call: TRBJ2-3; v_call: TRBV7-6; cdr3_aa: CASSGSSLRGGDTQYF; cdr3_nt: TGTGCCAGCAGCGGGTCTAGCCTACGCGGTGGAGATACGCAGTATTTT
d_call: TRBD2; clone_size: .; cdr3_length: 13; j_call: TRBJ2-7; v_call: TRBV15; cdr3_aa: CATQRGSSYEQYF; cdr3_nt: TGTGCCACCCAGCGGGGGAGCTCCTACGAGCAGTACTTC
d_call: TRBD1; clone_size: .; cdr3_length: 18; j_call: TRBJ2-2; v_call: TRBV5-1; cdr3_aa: CASSSNLRDRGLYGELFF; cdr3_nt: TGCGCCAGCAGTTCTAACCTCCGGGACAGGGGGCTGTACGGGGAGCTGTTTTTT
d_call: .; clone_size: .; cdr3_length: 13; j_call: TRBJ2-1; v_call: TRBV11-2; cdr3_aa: CASSPGQYNEQFF; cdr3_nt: TGTGCCAGCAGCCCCGGACAGTACAATGAGCAGTTCTTC
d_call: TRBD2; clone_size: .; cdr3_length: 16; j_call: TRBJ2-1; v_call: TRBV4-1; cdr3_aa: CASSHLRLAGANEQFF; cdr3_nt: TGCGCCAGCAGCCATCTCAGACTAGCGGGAGCTAATGAGCAGTTCTTC
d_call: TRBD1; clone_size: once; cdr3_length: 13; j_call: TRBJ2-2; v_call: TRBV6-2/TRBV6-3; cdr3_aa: CASSDQGVGELFF; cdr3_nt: TGTGCCAGCAGCGACCAGGGGGTTGGGGAGCTGTTTTTT
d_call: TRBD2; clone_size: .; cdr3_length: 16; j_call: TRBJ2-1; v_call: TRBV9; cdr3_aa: CASSPLGSGGYNEQFF; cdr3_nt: TGTGCCAGCAGCCCCCTTGGTAGCGGGGGGTACAATGAGCAGTTCTTC
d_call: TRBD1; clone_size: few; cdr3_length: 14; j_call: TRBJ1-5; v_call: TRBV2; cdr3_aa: CASKRGQDGQPQHF; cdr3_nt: TGTGCCAGCAAACGTGGACAGGACGGTCAGCCCCAGCATTTT
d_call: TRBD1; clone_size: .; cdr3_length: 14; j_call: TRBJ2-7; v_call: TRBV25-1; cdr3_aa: CASSVRTGAYEQYF; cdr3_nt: TGTGCCAGCAGTGTACGGACAGGGGCCTACGAGCAGTACTTC
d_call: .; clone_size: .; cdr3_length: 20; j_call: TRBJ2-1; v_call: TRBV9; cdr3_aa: CASSDDRPVIVFGRDNEQFF; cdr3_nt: TGTGCCAGCAGCGATGATCGACCTGTTATCGTGTTCGGGAGAGACAATGAGCAGTTCTTC
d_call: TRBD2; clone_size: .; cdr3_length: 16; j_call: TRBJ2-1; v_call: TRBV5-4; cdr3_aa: CASSLPSGRAPNEQFF; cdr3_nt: TGTGCCAGCAGCTTGCCTAGCGGGAGGGCCCCCAATGAGCAGTTCTTC
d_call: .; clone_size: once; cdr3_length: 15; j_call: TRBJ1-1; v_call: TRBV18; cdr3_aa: CASSPQKGRLTEAFF; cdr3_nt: TGTGCCAGCTCACCACAGAAAGGGAGGTTAACGGAAGCTTTCTTT
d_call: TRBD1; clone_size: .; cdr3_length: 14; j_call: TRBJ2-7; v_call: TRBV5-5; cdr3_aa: CASSTVGQGYEQYF; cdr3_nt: TGTGCCAGCAGTACCGTGGGACAGGGTTACGAGCAGTACTTC